Shown below are 18 T cell receptor beta chains from a single sample sequenced in a study of blood T cell repertoires in COVID-19. This table comes from immunoSEQ multiplex PCR, and its TCRdb copy is limited to in-frame clones, with some not included. The sample carries over 100,000 clones, roughly 91% recorded once. Sequencing was carried out using peripheral blood. Source of these receptors: a human donor in a cohort sampled during active COVID-19.

The chain combines TRBV4-3 with TRBJ1-2, with TRBD1 as a possible D gene (5 bases). V was shortened by 0 bases and J by 1 base, with 15 bases between the two germline ends. The CDR3 is made up of 17 amino acids. Germline CDR1 reads LGHNA; CDR2 reads YSLEER. CDR3 nucleotides: TGCGCCAGCAGCCAAGAAAGGGGATTGAGAGGTAACTATGGCTACACCTTC. Translation gives CASSQERGLRGNYGYTF.

The chain uses TRBV20-1 and TRBJ2-3, with 9 bases lining up with TRBD1. The CDR3 loop spans 15 amino acids. V gave up 3 bases and J gave up 3 bases; unmatched junction bases: 7. Germline V gene data show CDR1 as DFQATT and CDR2 as SNEGSKA (reference sequence). CDR3 sequence: CSASSGTGFTDTQYF. The CDR3 DNA is TGCAGTGCTAGTTCCGGGACAGGGTTTACAGATACGCAGTATTTT.

This chain connects TRBV10-3 to TRBJ2-7, with 9 bases matching TRBD1. Germline trimming cut 4 bases from V and 6 bases from J; bases unmatched to any gene: 13. The CDR3 consists of 16 residues. In germline, CDR1 is ENHRY, CDR2 SYGVKD. CDR3 sequence (DNA): TGTGCCATCAGTGCGCGTACCGGGACAGGGAGGGGCGAGCAGTACTTC. This gives the protein CAISARTGTGRGEQYF.

V gene TRBV7-9 combines with J gene TRBJ2-7; 10 positions match TRBD1. This CDR3 spans 14 amino acids. The ends lost 3 bases at V and 5 bases at J; junction bases unmatched: 4. Germline assignment: CDR1 SEHNR and CDR2 FQNEAQ (reference sequence). In nucleotides, the CDR3 is TGTGCCAGCAGCTTGGGGACAGGGGTTCACGAGCAGTACTTC. It specifies CASSLGTGVHEQYF.

The chain has TRBV5-4 and TRBJ2-5; no reliable D call. The V end lost 4 bases, the J end lost 1 base, and 8 bases lay between the germline ends. Germline CDR1 is SGHNT and CDR2 is YYREEE (reference sequence). The CDR3 loop spans 13 amino acids. The CDR3 reads CASSESVQETQYF. CDR3 nucleotides: TGTGCCAGCAGCGAGAGTGTCCAAGAGACCCAGTACTTC.

This clone was recorded only once. The chain uses TRBV7-2 and TRBJ1-5; perhaps TRBD1 as D (6 bases). CDR3 length: 14 residues. Germline V gives CDR1 SGHTA, CDR2 FQGNSA. V lost 8 bases to trimming and J lost 8 bases, with 19 bases between them. The CDR3 region has the DNA TGTGCCAGCGGATACAGGGATAGGTCTGAGCCCCAGCATTTT. As protein: CASGYRDRSEPQHF.

The J gene is TRBJ2-7, the V gene TRBV2; 9 bases match TRBD1. J gave up 7 bases and V 6 bases, and 7 bases lay outside the gene matches. The CDR3 is 13 amino acids. Per the germline V gene, CDR1 is SNHLY and CDR2 is FYNNEI. The CDR3 region has the DNA TGTGCCAGCAGGGGACAGGGCAGGAATGAGCAGTACTTC. It codes for CASRGQGRNEQYF.

The rearrangement links TRBV15 to TRBJ2-7; 7 bases map to TRBD1. CDR1 and CDR2 from the germline V gene are LNHNV and YYDKDF (reference sequence). With V trimmed by 3 bases and J by 2 bases, 7 bases remained unmatched. The CDR3 is 15 residues long. CDR3 nucleotide sequence: TGTGCCACCAGCAGTTGGACAGGACATACCTACGAGCAGTACTTC. Translating it yields CATSSWTGHTYEQYF.

The chain recombines TRBV6-5 with TRBJ1-1; possible D gene TRBD1, 5 bases. V shed 6 bases and J shed 4 bases, with 18 bases lying between them. The CDR3 runs to 15 residues. Germline V gene lookup returns CDR1 MNHEY and CDR2 SVGAGI. The CDR3 region is CASSPRVGLLTEAFF. The CDR3 coding sequence is TGTGCCAGCAGCCCCAGGGTTGGCCTACTCACTGAAGCTTTCTTT.

This clone has only one observation. The chain combines TRBV13 with TRBJ2-5, with 7 bases that match TRBD2. The trim removed 5 bases at V and 1 base at J, leaving 4 bases unmatched. The CDR3 extends over 14 amino acids. The germline gives CDR1 PRHDT, CDR2 FYEKMQ (reference sequence). The CDR3 here is CASSQAGLQETQYF. The CDR3 DNA reads TGTGCCAGCAGCCAAGCGGGGCTCCAAGAGACCCAGTACTTC.

The V gene is TRBV29-1, the J gene TRBJ2-7; D may be TRBD1 (6 bases). Germline CDR1 SQVTM, CDR2 ANQGSEA. With 4 bases removed from V and 3 bases from J, the gap between germline ends came to 16 bases. This CDR3 is built from 14 residues. CDR3: CSVAIPGHSYEQYF. In DNA form, the CDR3 reads TGCAGCGTTGCGATACCGGGACACAGCTACGAGCAGTACTTC.

This chain joins TRBV28 and TRBJ1-5; 10 nucleotides agree with TRBD1. V lost 5 bases and J lost 6; bases outside the gene matches: 10. The CDR3 totals 16 residues. The V gene's germline CDR1 is MDHEN and CDR2 SYDVKM. The CDR3 sequence is CASSRRGQGNFQPQHF. As DNA, the CDR3 is TGTGCCAGCAGTCGAAGGGGACAGGGGAACTTTCAGCCCCAGCATTTT. The full variable domain, its missing parts supplied by reference TRBV28 and TRBJ1-5, is DVKVTQSSRYLVKRTGEKVFLECVQDMDHENMFWYRQDPGLGLRLIYFSYDVKMKEKGDIPEGYSVSREKKERFSLILESASTNQTSMYLCASSRRGQGNFQPQHFGDGTRLSIL.

The V and J genes are TRBV4-3 and TRBJ1-2, with 8 bases lining up with TRBD1. CDR1 is LGHNA and CDR2 is YSLEER in the germline V gene. Trimming cost V 4 bases and J 5 bases; bases outside gene matches: 6. The CDR3 is made up of 14 amino acids. CDR3 DNA: TGCGCCAGCAGCCCTCGACAGGGGCGATATGGCTACACCTTC. It encodes CASSPRQGRYGYTF.

This clone has more than one count but fewer than ten. J is TRBJ1-6 and V is TRBV6-5; a weak D match, TRBD1 (6 bases). Trimming removed 2 bases from V and 4 bases from J, with 9 bases in between. Germline V lookup: CDR1 MNHEY, CDR2 SVGAGI. CDR3 length equals 15 residues. The CDR3: CASSYRDNYNSPLHF. The CDR3 coding sequence is TGTGCCAGCAGTTACCGGGACAATTATAATTCACCCCTCCACTTT.

The V and J genes are TRBV7-6 and TRBJ2-1; 15 bases are shared with TRBD2. The germline gives CDR1 SGHVS, CDR2 FNYEAQ. The ends lost 7 bases at V and 8 bases at J; junction bases unmatched: 21. The CDR3 spans 20 residues. For the CDR3, the DNA is TGTGCCAGCAAACCTGGGACTAGCGGGGGGCTCAGGGTGGGAGACGATGAGCAGTTCTTC. Translated, it gives CASKPGTSGGLRVGDDEQFF.

This clone is a singleton in its sample. V usage is TRBV9 and J usage is TRBJ2-1; unclear D gene. This CDR3 is built from 14 residues. Germline V gene lookup returns CDR1 SGDLS and CDR2 YYNGEE. The germline V and J ends were trimmed by 0 bases and 1 base, with 5 bases remaining between them. The DNA for the CDR3 is TGTGCCAGCAGCGTAGGCGAGTCCTACAATGAGCAGTTCTTC. Translated: CASSVGESYNEQFF.

The V gene is TRBV20-1, the J gene TRBJ1-2; D is unresolved. Per germline, CDR1 DFQATT and CDR2 SNEGSKA (reference sequence). V lost 3 bases to trimming and J lost 0 bases, with 2 bases between them. The CDR3 totals 11 residues. CDR3 residues: CSASANYGYTF. The CDR3 DNA sequence: TGCAGTGCTAGCGCTAACTATGGCTACACCTTC.

This clone was counted only a few times. Additional DNA sequences in this sample encode the identical CDR3. The gene calls are TRBV18 and TRBJ1-1, with TRBD1 matching over 9 bases. This CDR3 has 14 amino acids. V shed 5 bases, J shed 5 bases, and the junction held 6 bases outside the gene matches. Looked up from germline, CDR1 is KGHSH and CDR2 is LQKENI. The CDR3 DNA follows: TGTGCCAGCTCAGGACAGGGGCGGGATACTGAAGCTTTCTTT. It is translated as CASSGQGRDTEAFF.